The rows below give T cell receptor beta chains drawn from one sample of a study of Graves' ophthalmopathy and Graves' hyperthyroidism. TCRdb itself ran the multiplex PCR reads through MiXCR, one entry per CDR3 protein. In the table there are over a million distinct CDR3 sequences, around a third of which are singletons. The sequenced material came from peripheral blood or thyroid tissue (not recorded which). These receptors all come from an adult man with Graves' hyperthyroidism. The CDR3 runs from the conserved cysteine through the conserved F or W. D genes are given only for firm matches. Rows give clone size only sometimes, using once, few, many, or a class for an expanded clone.

CDR3: CATSDGNQPQHF
DNA: TGTGCCACCAGTGACGGGAATCAGCCCCAGCATTTT
V: TRBV24-1
size: many
D: -
J: TRBJ1-5

CDR3: CASSSPWDGQGGSEQYF
DNA: TGTGCCAGCAGCTCCCCCTGGGACGGGCAGGGTGGTAGTGAGCAGTACTTC
V: TRBV12-3/TRBV12-4
size: -
D: -
J: TRBJ2-7

CDR3: CASSRWDRATYEQYF
DNA: TGTGCCAGCAGCCGTTGGGACAGGGCGACATACGAGCAGTACTTC
V: TRBV7-9
size: few
D: TRBD1
J: TRBJ2-7

CDR3: CASSGTTSEQYF
DNA: TGTGCCAGCAGTGGGACTACCTCGGAGCAGTACTTC
V: TRBV7-8
size: -
D: TRBD2
J: TRBJ2-5

CDR3: CASRLTVAKNIQYF
DNA: TGTGCCAGCAGGTTGACAGTAGCCAAAAACATTCAGTACTTC
V: TRBV2
size: -
D: -
J: TRBJ2-4

CDR3: CASTATKTGGRRSYTF
DNA: TGTGCCAGCACAGCCACAAAAACAGGGGGGAGACGCAGCTACACCTTC
V: TRBV7-2
size: -
D: TRBD1
J: TRBJ1-2

CDR3: CASSHGTGEAFF
DNA: TGTGCCAGCAGTCACGGGACAGGGGAAGCTTTCTTT
V: TRBV12-3/TRBV12-4
size: -
D: TRBD1
J: TRBJ1-1

CDR3: CASSATSGELFF
DNA: TGTGCCAGCAGTGCGACTAGCGGGGAGCTGTTTTTT
V: TRBV2
size: -
D: -
J: TRBJ2-2

CDR3: CASSLNDRGRYGYTF
DNA: TGTGCCAGCAGCTTAAATGACAGGGGCCGGTATGGCTACACCTTC
V: TRBV7-2
size: -
D: TRBD1
J: TRBJ1-2

CDR3: CSARSYNGRAEQYF
DNA: TGCAGTGCTAGATCGTACAACGGCCGGGCCGAGCAGTACTTC
V: TRBV20-1
size: many
D: -
J: TRBJ2-7

CDR3: CASRAGVHGYTF
DNA: TGTGCCAGCAGAGCGGGAGTGCATGGCTACACCTTC
V: TRBV27
size: many
D: -
J: TRBJ1-2

CDR3: CASSVGLAGATSYEQYF
DNA: TGTGCCAGCAGCGTAGGACTAGCGGGGGCAACCTCCTACGAGCAGTACTTC
V: TRBV9
size: -
D: TRBD2
J: TRBJ2-7

CDR3: CAISTAGVETQYF
DNA: TGTGCCATCAGTACGGCGGGAGTGGAGACCCAGTACTTC
V: TRBV10-3
size: -
D: TRBD2
J: TRBJ2-5

CDR3: CASSTNRGETQYF
DNA: TGTGCCAGTAGTACAAACAGGGGAGAGACCCAGTACTTC
V: TRBV19
size: many
D: TRBD1
J: TRBJ2-5

CDR3: CASSLDRAGNTEAFF
DNA: TGCGCCAGCAGCTTGGACAGGGCGGGTAACACTGAAGCTTTCTTT
V: TRBV5-1
size: many
D: -
J: TRBJ1-1

CDR3: CATGEAGWETQYF
DNA: TGTGCCACCGGCGAGGCAGGGTGGGAGACCCAGTACTTC
V: TRBV24-1
size: -
D: -
J: TRBJ2-5

CDR3: CASTNRGGPNTEAFF
DNA: TGCGCCAGCACCAATCGGGGCGGGCCGAACACTGAAGCTTTCTTT
V: TRBV5-1
size: many
D: -
J: TRBJ1-1

CDR3: CASRFLSRQGNEQYF
DNA: TGTGCCAGCAGATTCCTCAGTAGGCAGGGAAACGAGCAGTACTTC
V: TRBV12-3/TRBV12-4
size: once
D: -
J: TRBJ2-7

CDR3: CASSLRQGAGAFF
DNA: TGTGCCAGCAGCTTAAGACAGGGGGCAGGAGCTTTCTTT
V: TRBV7-3
size: -
D: TRBD1
J: TRBJ1-1

CDR3: CASSPGTPQPQHF
DNA: TGTGCCAGCAGTCCCGGGACACCTCAGCCCCAGCATTTT
V: TRBV28
size: once
D: -
J: TRBJ1-5

CDR3: CASSRGLLLIGNQPQHF
DNA: TGCGCCAGCAGCCGGGGACTTTTACTGATTGGCAATCAGCCCCAGCATTTT
V: TRBV5-1
size: few
D: -
J: TRBJ1-5

CDR3: CASSERGGNTEAFF
DNA: TGTGCCAGCAGTGAAAGGGGGGGGAACACTGAAGCTTTCTTT
V: TRBV10-2
size: many
D: -
J: TRBJ1-1

CDR3: CASSSEPGVLYEQYF
DNA: TGCGCCAGCAGCTCCGAACCAGGAGTCCTTTACGAGCAGTACTTC
V: TRBV5-1
size: few
D: -
J: TRBJ2-7

CDR3: CASSVGSSTPYEQYF
DNA: TGTGCCAGCAGCGTAGGCTCCTCAACCCCTTACGAGCAGTACTTC
V: TRBV9
size: few
D: -
J: TRBJ2-7

CDR3: CASTQGAGTGELFF
DNA: TGTGCCAGCACGCAGGGGGCAGGCACCGGGGAGCTGTTTTTT
V: TRBV6-2/TRBV6-3
size: -
D: TRBD1
J: TRBJ2-2

CDR3: CASSSGTGNQYF
DNA: TGTGCCAGCAGTTCCGGGACAGGGAACCAGTACTTC
V: TRBV7-2
size: -
D: TRBD1
J: TRBJ2-5

CDR3: CASSFGDSRTEAFF
DNA: TGTGCCAGCAGCTTCGGGGACAGCCGAACTGAAGCTTTCTTT
V: TRBV5-5
size: -
D: TRBD1
J: TRBJ1-1

CDR3: CSAPRTGSNQPQHF
DNA: TGCAGTGCCCCGAGAACAGGGAGCAATCAGCCCCAGCATTTT
V: TRBV20-1
size: few
D: -
J: TRBJ1-5

CDR3: CSVDQGTVNTEAFF
DNA: TGCAGCGTTGATCAAGGAACAGTAAACACTGAAGCTTTCTTT
V: TRBV29-1
size: many
D: -
J: TRBJ1-1

CDR3: CASSPQGSQGYGYTF
DNA: TGTGCCAGCAGTCCACAGGGTTCACAGGGCTATGGCTACACCTTC
V: TRBV2
size: many
D: -
J: TRBJ1-2

CDR3: CSVGAGDTRMKETQYF
DNA: TGCAGCGTTGGCGCGGGCGACACTAGGATGAAAGAGACCCAGTACTTC
V: TRBV29-1
size: -
D: -
J: TRBJ2-5

CDR3: CASSPNMQGSTEAFF
DNA: TGTGCCAGCAGCCCTAATATGCAGGGTAGCACTGAAGCTTTCTTT
V: TRBV5-5
size: many
D: -
J: TRBJ1-1

CDR3: CASSSGQDRNQPQHF
DNA: TGTGCCAGCAGCTCCGGACAGGATAGGAATCAGCCCCAGCATTTT
V: TRBV7-8
size: -
D: TRBD1
J: TRBJ1-5

CDR3: CASRSAGGPHEQYF
DNA: TGTGCCAGCAGGTCGGCGGGAGGGCCTCACGAGCAGTACTTC
V: TRBV12-3/TRBV12-4
size: few
D: TRBD2
J: TRBJ2-7

CDR3: CSVLSAGSYEQYF
DNA: TGCAGCGTTTTATCGGCAGGGAGTTACGAGCAGTACTTC
V: TRBV29-1
size: -
D: -
J: TRBJ2-7

CDR3: CSVEGGRSGETQYF
DNA: TGCAGCGTTGAAGGGGGCAGGAGCGGGGAGACCCAGTACTTC
V: TRBV29-1
size: -
D: -
J: TRBJ2-5

CDR3: CASSLASFYEQYF
DNA: TGTGCCAGTAGTCTGGCCAGCTTCTACGAGCAGTACTTC
V: TRBV19
size: many
D: -
J: TRBJ2-7

CDR3: CASSSSLAGGPPSSMGNTEAFF
DNA: TGTGCCAGCAGCTCGTCGCTAGCGGGAGGGCCTCCGAGCAGTATGGGTAACACTGAAGCTTTCTTT
V: TRBV11-2
size: -
D: -
J: TRBJ1-1

CDR3: CASSLFEIRGKRFTEAFF
DNA: TGTGCCAGCAGCTTATTCGAAATCAGGGGTAAGAGGTTCACTGAAGCTTTCTTT
V: TRBV7-9
size: many
D: -
J: TRBJ1-1

CDR3: CASSRLEAYEQYF
DNA: TGTGCCAGCAGCCGCCTCGAAGCCTACGAGCAGTACTTC
V: TRBV28
size: -
D: -
J: TRBJ2-7

CDR3: CASSLDGDSAGGLETQYF
DNA: TGCGCCAGCAGCCTCGACGGAGATTCAGCGGGGGGATTAGAGACCCAGTACTTC
V: TRBV4-1
size: many
D: TRBD2
J: TRBJ2-5

CDR3: CSATELNSNQPQYF
DNA: TGCAGTGCTACGGAACTTAATAGCAATCAGCCCCAGTACTTC
V: TRBV20-1
size: -
D: -
J: TRBJ2-5

CDR3: CATSDLSGYTF
DNA: TGTGCCACCAGTGATTTGAGTGGCTACACCTTC
V: TRBV24-1
size: many
D: -
J: TRBJ1-2

CDR3: CASNDGGISGNTIYF
DNA: TGTGCCAGCAACGACGGGGGAATCTCTGGAAACACCATATATTTT
V: TRBV10-3
size: -
D: -
J: TRBJ1-3

CDR3: CASSQDLGDYYEQYF
DNA: TGTGCCAGCAGCCAAGATTTGGGGGACTACTACGAGCAGTACTTC
V: TRBV4-2
size: few
D: TRBD2
J: TRBJ2-7

CDR3: CASSQDLGGQFPLHF
DNA: TGCGCCAGCAGCCAAGATTTAGGAGGACAGTTTCCCCTCCACTTT
V: TRBV4-1
size: many
D: -
J: TRBJ1-6

CDR3: CSALGDVEKLFF
DNA: TGCAGTGCTCTAGGGGACGTTGAAAAACTGTTTTTT
V: TRBV20-1
size: many
D: -
J: TRBJ1-4

CDR3: CASRARGGGTTYNSYEQYF
DNA: TGTGCCAGCAGAGCTCGCGGTGGAGGGACAACCTATAACTCCTACGAGCAGTACTTC
V: TRBV6-1
size: few
D: -
J: TRBJ2-7

CDR3: CASSLNLPPEQYF
DNA: TGTGCCAGCAGTTTAAATTTACCTCCCGAGCAGTACTTC
V: TRBV12-3/TRBV12-4
size: few
D: -
J: TRBJ2-7

CDR3: CASTRTGFRTEAFF
DNA: TGTGCCAGCACCCGGACAGGGTTTCGGACTGAAGCTTTCTTT
V: TRBV10-3
size: many
D: TRBD1
J: TRBJ1-1

CDR3: CASSQEAVYEQYF
DNA: TGTGCCAGCAGCCAAGAGGCAGTCTACGAGCAGTACTTC
V: TRBV4-1
size: many
D: -
J: TRBJ2-7

CDR3: CASSSRGSLITGELVF
DNA: TGTGCCAGCAGCTCGCGCGGCAGCCTGATCACCGGGGAGCTGGTTTTT
V: TRBV9
size: -
D: -
J: TRBJ2-2

CDR3: CASSLSLTPQETQYF
DNA: TGTGCCAGCAGCCTCTCCCTGACTCCCCAAGAGACCCAGTACTTC
V: TRBV4-2
size: -
D: -
J: TRBJ2-5